The rows below give T cell receptor beta chains drawn from one sample of a study of cytomegalovirus exposure and HLA in healthy donors. Assay: immunoSEQ multiplex PCR; the TCRdb copy retains only in-frame clones and omits some. The data contain under 200,000 clones, about an eighth of them seen just once; the ten biggest clones take up more than 7%. The sequenced sample consisted of PBMCs. The source of these receptors is a man over 45 in good health and CMV-seropositive. Each CDR3 is given with its conserved first and last residue. D genes are given only for firm matches. Clone size is stated in some rows and not others, as once, few, many or a class when expanded.

>.|TRBV6-1|TRBJ2-3|.
CASSEGARTDTQYF
TGTGCCAGCAGTGAAGGAGCCCGCACAGATACGCAGTATTTT
>.|TRBV4-3|TRBJ2-1|TRBD2
CASSQTSGGLNEQFF
TGCGCCAGCAGCCAAACTAGCGGGGGGCTTAATGAGCAGTTCTTC
>.|TRBV5-6|TRBJ2-5|TRBD2
CASSWGGPGLAVQETQYF
TGTGCCAGCAGCTGGGGGGGACCGGGACTAGCGGTACAAGAGACCCAGTACTTC
>few|TRBV14|TRBJ1-1|.
CASSLYLNTEAFF
TGTGCCAGCAGCTTGTACCTAAACACTGAAGCTTTCTTT
>.|TRBV5-1|TRBJ1-5|TRBD1
CASRPGTGWNQPQHF
TGCGCCAGCAGACCCGGGACAGGGTGGAATCAGCCCCAGCATTTT
>.|TRBV7-6|TRBJ2-1|.
CASSASPDSGPSYNEQFF
TGTGCCAGCAGCGCAAGCCCTGATAGCGGACCATCCTACAATGAGCAGTTCTTC
>few|TRBV5-4|TRBJ1-2|.
CASRYSANYGYTF
TGTGCCAGCCGTTATTCCGCTAACTATGGCTACACCTTC
>.|TRBV4-3|TRBJ2-1|.
CASSQDLNRGNEQFF
TGCGCCAGCAGCCAAGATTTGAATAGGGGCAATGAGCAGTTCTTC
>few|TRBV28|TRBJ1-5|TRBD1
CASSLSGGWDQPQHF
TGTGCCAGCAGTTTATCAGGGGGCTGGGATCAGCCCCAGCATTTT
>few|TRBV5-1|TRBJ2-5|TRBD1
CASGPGTVQETQYF
TGCGCCAGCGGACCCGGGACAGTTCAAGAGACCCAGTACTTC
>few|TRBV10-1|TRBJ2-3|TRBD2
CASSGPGGNTQYF
TGCGCCAGCAGTGGACCCGGGGGGAATACGCAGTATTTT
>.|TRBV11-3|TRBJ1-1|.
CASSPAGARFGITEAFF
TGTGCCAGCAGCCCCGCGGGGGCGAGGTTTGGTATCACTGAAGCTTTCTTT
>.|TRBV5-4|TRBJ1-3|.
CASSAATAGGNTIYF
TGTGCCAGCAGCGCCGCCACGGCAGGAGGAAACACCATATATTTT
>few|TRBV5-1|TRBJ2-3|TRBD2
CASTLLAGGADTQYF
TGCGCCAGCACCCTACTAGCGGGGGGGGCAGATACGCAGTATTTT
>.|TRBV4-3|TRBJ2-1|.
CASSQRVGASYNEQFF
TGCGCCAGCAGCCAACGAGTAGGGGCGTCCTACAATGAGCAGTTCTTC
>.|TRBV5-4|TRBJ2-3|TRBD2
CASSLGGGVADTQYF
TGTGCCAGCAGCTTGGGGGGGGGTGTTGCAGATACGCAGTATTTT
>few|TRBV14|TRBJ2-7|TRBD1
CASSHAGGRYEQYF
TGTGCCAGCAGCCATGCAGGGGGCCGGTACGAGCAGTACTTC
>few|TRBV11-2|TRBJ1-2|TRBD1
CASSPQGAEGYTF
TGTGCCAGCAGCCCGCAGGGGGCGGAAGGCTACACCTTC
>.|TRBV16|TRBJ1-1|.
CASSQDFSGTEAFF
TGTGCCAGCAGCCAAGACTTCTCGGGCACTGAAGCTTTCTTT
>.|TRBV27|TRBJ1-6|.
CASSLGVNNSPLHF
TGTGCCAGCAGTTTAGGAGTAAATAATTCACCCCTCCACTTT
>.|TRBV7-9|TRBJ1-1|TRBD1
CASSPRTGSNTEAFF
TGTGCCAGCAGCCCCCGGACAGGATCGAACACTGAAGCTTTCTTT
>.|TRBV27|TRBJ1-2|.
CASGTPGGHVGYTF
TGTGCCAGCGGTACCCCGGGGGGGCACGTAGGCTACACCTTC
>.|TRBV5-4|TRBJ2-1|.
CASSPERLGQYNEQFF
TGTGCCAGCAGCCCTGAAAGACTAGGCCAATACAATGAGCAGTTCTTC
>few|TRBV29-1|TRBJ2-7|.
CSAGRGSYEQYF
TGCAGCGCAGGGCGAGGATCCTACGAGCAGTACTTC
>few|TRBV6-5|TRBJ2-7|TRBD1
CASSVRDSNYEQYF
TGTGCCAGCAGTGTCCGGGACAGCAACTACGAGCAGTACTTC
>few|TRBV7-2|TRBJ1-3|.
CASSPGGNTIYF
TGTGCCAGCAGCCCAGGTGGAAACACCATATATTTT
>few|TRBV18|TRBJ2-6|TRBD1
CASSPGTDYSGANVLTF
TGTGCCAGCTCTCCGGGGACAGACTACTCTGGGGCCAACGTCCTGACTTTC
>.|TRBV7-2|TRBJ1-5|TRBD1
CASSFTGVSNQPQHF
TGTGCCAGCAGCTTCACAGGGGTCAGCAATCAGCCCCAGCATTTT
>.|TRBV19|TRBJ1-2|.
CASSIDRGVMDGYTF
TGTGCCAGTAGTATAGACCGCGGGGTTATGGATGGCTACACCTTC
>few|TRBV7-3|TRBJ1-1|TRBD1
CASSLRGTGDTEAFF
TGTGCCAGCAGCTTAAGGGGGACAGGGGACACTGAAGCTTTCTTT
>.|TRBV6-1|TRBJ1-1|.
CASAGNTEAFF
TGTGCCAGCGCGGGGAACACTGAAGCTTTCTTT
>few|TRBV5-1|TRBJ1-5|.
CASSLLQPQHF
TGCGCCAGCAGCTTGCTTCAGCCCCAGCATTTT
>.|TRBV18|TRBJ1-2|TRBD1
CASSPQPTGRGTYGYTF
TGTGCCAGCTCACCACAACCAACCGGCAGGGGGACTTATGGCTACACCTTC
>.|TRBV6-5|TRBJ2-7|TRBD1
CASSLQGPSSYEQYF
TGTGCCAGCAGCTTACAGGGGCCCAGCTCCTACGAGCAGTACTTC
>few|TRBV9|TRBJ1-4|TRBD1
CASSVEDRGPEKLFF
TGTGCCAGCAGCGTAGAGGACAGGGGGCCGGAAAAACTGTTTTTT
>few|TRBV19|TRBJ1-4|TRBD1
CASSVPTGVEKLFF
TGTGCCAGTAGTGTCCCCACAGGGGTAGAAAAACTGTTTTTT
>few|TRBV7-8|TRBJ1-2|.
CASSSQRRDTAYGYTF
TGTGCCAGCAGCTCCCAGCGACGGGACACGGCCTATGGCTACACCTTC
>few|TRBV2|TRBJ2-6|TRBD2
CASNSGVSQANVLTF
TGTGCCAGCAATAGCGGGGTGTCTCAAGCCAACGTCCTGACTTTC
>.|TRBV11-3|TRBJ1-2|TRBD1
CASSLGLGQGEDGYTF
TGTGCCAGCAGCTTGGGACTTGGACAGGGGGAGGATGGCTACACCTTC
>few|TRBV6-1|TRBJ1-6|.
CASKQGGSPLHF
TGTGCCAGCAAGCAGGGAGGTTCACCCCTCCACTTT
>few|TRBV2|TRBJ1-2|TRBD1
CASSGDRGNYGYTF
TGTGCCAGCAGTGGTGACAGGGGGAACTATGGCTACACCTTC
>few|TRBV5-1|TRBJ1-4|TRBD1
CASSLRDRDEKLFF
TGCGCCAGCAGCCTCCGGGACAGGGACGAAAAACTGTTTTTT
>few|TRBV7-2|TRBJ1-1|TRBD1
CASSPAVGQGVGNTEAFF
TGTGCCAGCAGCCCCGCAGTTGGACAGGGGGTAGGGAACACTGAAGCTTTCTTT
>.|TRBV5-1|TRBJ1-1|TRBD1
CASSPWTGGRTEAFF
TGCGCCAGCAGCCCCTGGACAGGGGGCCGGACTGAAGCTTTCTTT
>.|TRBV6-1|TRBJ1-3|.
CASSEADSRPGNTIYF
TGTGCCAGCAGTGAAGCTGACAGCCGACCTGGAAACACCATATATTTT
>few|TRBV6-5|TRBJ1-3|.
CASSYSVGSSGNTIYF
TGTGCCAGCAGTTACTCTGTCGGGTCCTCTGGAAACACCATATATTTT